The T cell receptor (beta chain) described here comes from a study of shared clonotypes between healthy human individuals. CDR1 is GTSNPN, CDR2 SVGIG, per germline (reference sequence). This CDR3 has 13 amino acids. Repertoires were generated with immunoSEQ multiplex PCR, while TCRdb's copy carries only in-frame clones and drops some. Of over a million clones in the sample, 75% to 80% were seen once. Of note for this clone: An end of the junction differs from the germline gene, which may be a read error. At the DNA level, this CDR3 is encoded by other sequences in the same sample as well.

Sequenced material: memory CD4+ T cells from PBMCs. Subset given: CD45RA-negative fraction. This TCR derives from a man younger than 30 in good health. Some clones in this sample may be carry-over from other donors' samples. The V gene is TRBV30, the J gene TRBJ2-5; TRBD2 agrees at 7 bases. This chain's CDR3 is CAWSGTRGETQYF. DNA for the CDR3: TGTGCATGGAGCGGGACTCGAGGGGAGACCCAGTACTTC.